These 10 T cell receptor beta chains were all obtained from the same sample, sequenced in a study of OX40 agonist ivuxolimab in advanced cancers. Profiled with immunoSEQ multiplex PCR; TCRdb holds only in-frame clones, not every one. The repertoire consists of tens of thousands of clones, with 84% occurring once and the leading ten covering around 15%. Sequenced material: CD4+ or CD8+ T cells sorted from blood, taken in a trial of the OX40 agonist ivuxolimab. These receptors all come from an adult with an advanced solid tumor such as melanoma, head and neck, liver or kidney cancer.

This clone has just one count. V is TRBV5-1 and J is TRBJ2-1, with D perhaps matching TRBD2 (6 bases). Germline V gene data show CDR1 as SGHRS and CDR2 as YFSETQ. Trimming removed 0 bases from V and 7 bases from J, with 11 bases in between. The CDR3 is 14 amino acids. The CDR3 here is CASSLDGSGNEQFF. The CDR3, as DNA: TGCGCCAGCAGCTTGGACGGGAGTGGGAATGAGCAGTTCTTC.

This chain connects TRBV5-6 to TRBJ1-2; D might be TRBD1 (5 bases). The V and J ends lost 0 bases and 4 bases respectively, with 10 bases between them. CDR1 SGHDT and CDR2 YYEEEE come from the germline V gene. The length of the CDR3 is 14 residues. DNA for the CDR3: TGTGCCAGCAGCTTGGGGGGCGAGGGCTATGGCTACACCTTC. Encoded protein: CASSLGGEGYGYTF.

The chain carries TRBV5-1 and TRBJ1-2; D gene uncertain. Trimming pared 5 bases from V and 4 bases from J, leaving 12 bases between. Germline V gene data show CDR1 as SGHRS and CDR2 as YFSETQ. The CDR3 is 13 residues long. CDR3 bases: TGCGCCAGCAGTGGGGTTGGTATCTATGGCTACACCTTC. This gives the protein CASSGVGIYGYTF.

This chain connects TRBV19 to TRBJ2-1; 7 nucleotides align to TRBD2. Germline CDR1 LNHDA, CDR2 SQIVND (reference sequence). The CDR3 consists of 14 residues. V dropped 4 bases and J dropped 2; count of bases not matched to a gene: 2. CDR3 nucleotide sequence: TGTGCCAGTAGTACCGCGGGAGCCTACAATGAGCAGTTCTTC. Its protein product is CASSTAGAYNEQFF.

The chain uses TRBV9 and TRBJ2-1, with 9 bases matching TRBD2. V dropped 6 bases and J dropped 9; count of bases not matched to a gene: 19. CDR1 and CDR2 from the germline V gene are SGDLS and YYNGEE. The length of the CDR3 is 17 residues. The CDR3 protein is CASTLGVAGANSPEQFF. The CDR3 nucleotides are TGTGCCAGCACTCTCGGGGTAGCGGGGGCAAATAGTCCTGAGCAGTTCTTC.

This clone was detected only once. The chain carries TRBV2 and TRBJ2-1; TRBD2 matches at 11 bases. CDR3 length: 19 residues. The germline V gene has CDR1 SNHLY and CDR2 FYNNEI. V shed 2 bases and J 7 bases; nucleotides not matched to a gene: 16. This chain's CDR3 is CASSEKRLAGGPRGNEQFF. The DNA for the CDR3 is TGTGCCAGCAGTGAAAAGAGGCTAGCGGGGGGCCCCAGGGGGAATGAGCAGTTCTTC.

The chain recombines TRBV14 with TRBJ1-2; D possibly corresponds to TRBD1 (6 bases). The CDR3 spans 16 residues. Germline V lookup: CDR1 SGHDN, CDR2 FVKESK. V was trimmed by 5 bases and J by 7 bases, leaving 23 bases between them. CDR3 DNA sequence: TGTGCCAGCAGCGAGGGTACTGGTGGGGGCGCACGTGGCTACACCTTC. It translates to CASSEGTGGGARGYTF.

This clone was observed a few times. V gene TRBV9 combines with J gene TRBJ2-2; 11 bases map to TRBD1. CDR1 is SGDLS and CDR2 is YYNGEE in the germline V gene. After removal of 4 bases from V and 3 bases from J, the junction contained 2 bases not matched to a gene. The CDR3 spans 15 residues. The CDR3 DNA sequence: TGTGCCAGCAGCTCGGGACAGGGGGACACCGGGGAGCTGTTTTTT. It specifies CASSSGQGDTGELFF. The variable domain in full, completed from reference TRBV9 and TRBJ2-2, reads DSGVTQTPKHLITATGQRVTLRCSPRSGDLSVYWYQQSLDQGLQFLIQYYNGEERAKGNILERFSAQQFPDLHSELNLSSLELGDSALYFCASSSGQGDTGELFFGEGSRLTVL.

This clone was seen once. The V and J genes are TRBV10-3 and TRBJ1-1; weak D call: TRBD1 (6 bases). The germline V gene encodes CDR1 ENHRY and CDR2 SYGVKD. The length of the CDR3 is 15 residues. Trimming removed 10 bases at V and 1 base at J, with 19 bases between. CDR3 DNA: TGTGCCACCTGGGCCGAGAGACAGGCGAACACTGAAGCTTTCTTT. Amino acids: CATWAERQANTEAFF.

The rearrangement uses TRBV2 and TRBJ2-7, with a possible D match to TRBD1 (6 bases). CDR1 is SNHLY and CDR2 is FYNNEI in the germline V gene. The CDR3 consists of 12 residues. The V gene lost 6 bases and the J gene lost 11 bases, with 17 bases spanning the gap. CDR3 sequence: CASSDGQKIKYF. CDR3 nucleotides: TGTGCCAGCAGCGATGGACAGAAGATAAAGTACTTC.